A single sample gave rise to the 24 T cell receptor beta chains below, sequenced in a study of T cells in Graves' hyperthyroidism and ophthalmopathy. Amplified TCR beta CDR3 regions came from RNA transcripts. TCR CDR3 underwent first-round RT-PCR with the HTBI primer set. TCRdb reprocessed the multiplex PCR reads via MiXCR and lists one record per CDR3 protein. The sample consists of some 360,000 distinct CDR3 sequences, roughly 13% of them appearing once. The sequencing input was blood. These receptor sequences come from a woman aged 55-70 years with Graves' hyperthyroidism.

CDR3 nucleotides: TGTGCCAGCGCCTATCGGATGGGCACTGAAGCTTTCTTT. It is translated as CASAYRMGTEAFF. The chain links TRBV7-9 to TRBJ1-1; no reliable D call. V lost 8 bases and J 4 bases, leaving 14 bases between the germline ends. From germline, CDR1 is SEHNR and CDR2 FQNEAQ (reference sequence). This CDR3 spans 13 amino acids.

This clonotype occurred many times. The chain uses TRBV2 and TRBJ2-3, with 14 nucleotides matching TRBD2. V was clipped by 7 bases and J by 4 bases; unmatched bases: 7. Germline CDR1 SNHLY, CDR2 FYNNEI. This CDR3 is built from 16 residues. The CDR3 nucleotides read TGTGCCAGCATGGGGACTAGCGGGAGTCATGCAGATACGCAGTATTTT. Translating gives CASMGTSGSHADTQYF.

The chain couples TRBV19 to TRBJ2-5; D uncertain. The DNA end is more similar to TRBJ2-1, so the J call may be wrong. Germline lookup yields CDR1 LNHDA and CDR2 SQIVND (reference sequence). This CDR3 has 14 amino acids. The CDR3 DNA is TGTGCCAGTAGTATTGACACCGGAGTGGAGACCCAGTTCTTC. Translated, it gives CASSIDTGVETQFF.

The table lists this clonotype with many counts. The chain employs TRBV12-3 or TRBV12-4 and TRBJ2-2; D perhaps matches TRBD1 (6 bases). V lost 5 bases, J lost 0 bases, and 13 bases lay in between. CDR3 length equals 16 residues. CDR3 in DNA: TGTGCCAGCAGTATAGGGGGACCGCCGAACACCGGGGAGCTGTTTTTT. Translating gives CASSIGGPPNTGELFF.

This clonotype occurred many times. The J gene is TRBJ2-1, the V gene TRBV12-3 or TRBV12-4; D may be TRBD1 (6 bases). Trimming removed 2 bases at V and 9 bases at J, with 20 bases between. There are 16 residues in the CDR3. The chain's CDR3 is CASSLRGTSDEGEQFF. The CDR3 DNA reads TGTGCCAGCAGTTTAAGGGGGACATCGGATGAGGGTGAGCAGTTCTTC.

The CDR3 nucleotides are TGTGCCAGCAGCGGGGATTCGGGGTATGGCTACACCTTC. Amino acid sequence: CASSGDSGYGYTF. The chain recombines TRBV6-4 with TRBJ1-2, with unresolved D. V lost 6 bases and J lost 5, with 13 bases in between. Germline lookup yields CDR1 MRHNA and CDR2 SNTAGT. This CDR3 region has 13 residues.

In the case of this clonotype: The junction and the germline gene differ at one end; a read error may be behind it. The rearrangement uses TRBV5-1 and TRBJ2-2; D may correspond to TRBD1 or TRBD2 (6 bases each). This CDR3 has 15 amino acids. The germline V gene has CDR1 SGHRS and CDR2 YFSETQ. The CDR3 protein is CASSLDRASTGGLFF. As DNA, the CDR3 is TGCGCCAGCAGCTTGGACAGGGCCAGCACCGGGGGGCTGTTTTTT.

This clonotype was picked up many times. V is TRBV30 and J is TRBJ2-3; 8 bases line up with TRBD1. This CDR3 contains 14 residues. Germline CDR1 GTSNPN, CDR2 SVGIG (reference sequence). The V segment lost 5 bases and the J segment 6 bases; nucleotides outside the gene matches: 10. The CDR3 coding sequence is TGTGCCTGGGGAGACAGGGGCTACCGGGATACGCAGTATTTT. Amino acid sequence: CAWGDRGYRDTQYF.

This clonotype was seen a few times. This CDR3 is CASRHSGELTDTQYF. Here the CDR3 DNA reads TGCGCCAGCAGGCATAGCGGGGAGCTGACAGATACGCAGTATTTT. The rearrangement uses TRBV5-1 and TRBJ2-3; 8 bases map to TRBD2. The CDR3 loop spans 15 amino acids. V dropped 5 bases and J dropped 3; count of bases not matched to a gene: 8. Germline V gene sequence: CDR1 SGHRS, CDR2 YFSETQ.

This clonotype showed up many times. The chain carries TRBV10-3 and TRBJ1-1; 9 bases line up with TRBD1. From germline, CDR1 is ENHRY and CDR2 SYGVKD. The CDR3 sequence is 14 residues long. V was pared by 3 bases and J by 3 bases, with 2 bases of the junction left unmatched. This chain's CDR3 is CAISDRDRDTEAFF. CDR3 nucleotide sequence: TGTGCCATCAGTGATCGGGACAGGGACACTGAAGCTTTCTTT.

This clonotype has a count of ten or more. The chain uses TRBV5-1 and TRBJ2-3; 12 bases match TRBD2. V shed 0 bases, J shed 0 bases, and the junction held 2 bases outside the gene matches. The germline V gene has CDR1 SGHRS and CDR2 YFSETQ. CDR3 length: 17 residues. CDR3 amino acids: CASSLGTSGASTDTQYF. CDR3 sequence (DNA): TGCGCCAGCAGCTTGGGGACTAGCGGGGCCAGCACAGATACGCAGTATTTT. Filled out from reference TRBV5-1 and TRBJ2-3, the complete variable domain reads KAGVTQTPRYLIKTRGQQVTLSCSPISGHRSVSWYQQTPGQGLQFLFEYFSETQRNKGNFPGRFSGRQFSNSRSEMNVSTLELGDSALYLCASSLGTSGASTDTQYFGPGTRLTVL.

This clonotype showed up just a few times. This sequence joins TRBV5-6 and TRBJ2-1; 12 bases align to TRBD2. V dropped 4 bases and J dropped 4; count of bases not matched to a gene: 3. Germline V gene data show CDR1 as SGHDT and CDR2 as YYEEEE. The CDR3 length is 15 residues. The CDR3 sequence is CASSQTSGGYNEQFF. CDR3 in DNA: TGTGCCAGCAGCCAGACTAGCGGGGGTTACAATGAGCAGTTCTTC.

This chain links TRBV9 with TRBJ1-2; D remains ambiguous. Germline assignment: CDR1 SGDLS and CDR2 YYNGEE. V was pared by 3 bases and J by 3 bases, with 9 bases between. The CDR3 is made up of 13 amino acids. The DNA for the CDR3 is TGTGCCAGCAGCGCACAACGGCACTATGGCTACACCTTC. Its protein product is CASSAQRHYGYTF.

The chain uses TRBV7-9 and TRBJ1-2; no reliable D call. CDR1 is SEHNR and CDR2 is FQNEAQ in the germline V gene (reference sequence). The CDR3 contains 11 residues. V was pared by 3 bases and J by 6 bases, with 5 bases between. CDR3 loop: CASSFGDGYTF. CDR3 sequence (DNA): TGTGCCAGCAGCTTTGGGGATGGCTACACCTTC.

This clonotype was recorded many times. This CDR3 is CASSLNWIGPLATGELFF. The CDR3 nucleotides read TGTGCCAGCAGCTTAAACTGGATCGGCCCCCTGGCCACCGGGGAGCTGTTTTTT. The V and J genes are TRBV7-2 and TRBJ2-2; D gene ambiguous. The CDR3 loop spans 18 amino acids. V dropped 2 bases and J dropped 4 bases, with 20 bases sitting between them. CDR1 SGHTA and CDR2 FQGNSA come from the germline V gene.

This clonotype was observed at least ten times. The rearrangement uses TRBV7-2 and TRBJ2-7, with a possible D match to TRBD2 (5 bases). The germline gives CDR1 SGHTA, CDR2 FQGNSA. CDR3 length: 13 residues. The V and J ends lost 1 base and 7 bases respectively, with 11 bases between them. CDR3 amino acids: CASSLGLWEEQYF. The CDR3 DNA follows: TGTGCCAGCAGCTTAGGACTTTGGGAGGAGCAGTACTTC. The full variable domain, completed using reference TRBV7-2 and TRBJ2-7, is GAGVSQSPSNKVTEKGKDVELRCDPISGHTALYWYRQSLGQGLEFLIYFQGNSAPDKSGLPSDRFSAERTGGSVSTLTIQRTQQEDSAVYLCASSLGLWEEQYFGPGTRLTVT.

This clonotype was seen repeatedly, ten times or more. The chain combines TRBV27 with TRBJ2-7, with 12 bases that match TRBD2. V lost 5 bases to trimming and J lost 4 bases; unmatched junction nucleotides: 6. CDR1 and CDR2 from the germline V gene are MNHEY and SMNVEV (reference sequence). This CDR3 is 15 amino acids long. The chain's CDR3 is CASSALAGGRYEQYF. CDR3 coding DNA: TGTGCCAGCAGTGCACTAGCGGGAGGAAGGTACGAGCAGTACTTC.

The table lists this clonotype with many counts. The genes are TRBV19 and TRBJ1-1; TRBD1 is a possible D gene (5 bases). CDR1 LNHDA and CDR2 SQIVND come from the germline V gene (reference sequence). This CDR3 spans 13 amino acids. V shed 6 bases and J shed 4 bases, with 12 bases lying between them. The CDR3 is CASSQGLLTEAFF. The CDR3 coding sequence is TGTGCCAGTAGCCAGGGCCTGCTCACTGAAGCTTTCTTT.

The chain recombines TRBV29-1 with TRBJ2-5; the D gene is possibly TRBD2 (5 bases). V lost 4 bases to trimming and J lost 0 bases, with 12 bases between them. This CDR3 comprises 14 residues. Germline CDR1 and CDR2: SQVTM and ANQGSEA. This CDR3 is CSVAGIRYQETQYF. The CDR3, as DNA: TGCAGCGTTGCGGGGATTAGGTACCAAGAGACCCAGTACTTC.

CDR3 sequence (DNA): TGCGCCAGCAGCCCGACTAGCGGGAGAGAGACCCAGTACTTC. Translating gives CASSPTSGRETQYF. The chain is built from TRBV5-1 and TRBJ2-5; 12 nucleotides agree with TRBD2. The CDR3 spans 14 residues. Trimming at V came to 4 bases and at J to 4 bases, leaving 2 bases not matched to a gene. Germline-derived CDR1 and CDR2 are SGHRS and YFSETQ. Full variable domain (remainder filled in from reference TRBV5-1 and TRBJ2-5): KAGVTQTPRYLIKTRGQQVTLSCSPISGHRSVSWYQQTPGQGLQFLFEYFSETQRNKGNFPGRFSGRQFSNSRSEMNVSTLELGDSALYLCASSPTSGRETQYFGPGTRLLVL.

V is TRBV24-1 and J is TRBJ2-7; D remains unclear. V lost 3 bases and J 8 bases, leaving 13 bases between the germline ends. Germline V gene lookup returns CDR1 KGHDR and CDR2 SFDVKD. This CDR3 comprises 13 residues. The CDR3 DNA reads TGTGCCACCAGTGATCCTACCGGGTGGCAGCAGTACTTC. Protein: CATSDPTGWQQYF.

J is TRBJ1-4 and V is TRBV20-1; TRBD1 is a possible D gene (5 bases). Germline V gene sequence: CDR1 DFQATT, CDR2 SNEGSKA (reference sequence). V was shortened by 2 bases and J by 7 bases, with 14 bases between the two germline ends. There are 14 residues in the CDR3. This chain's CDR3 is CSARKDPQGEKLFF. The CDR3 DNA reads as TGCAGTGCTAGAAAAGACCCTCAGGGTGAAAAACTGTTTTTT.

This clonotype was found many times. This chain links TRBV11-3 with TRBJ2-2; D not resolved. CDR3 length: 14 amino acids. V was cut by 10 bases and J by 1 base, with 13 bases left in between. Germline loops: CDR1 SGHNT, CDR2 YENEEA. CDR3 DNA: TGTGCCACTCAACGGAACAGGAACACCGGGGAGCTGTTTTTT. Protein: CATQRNRNTGELFF.

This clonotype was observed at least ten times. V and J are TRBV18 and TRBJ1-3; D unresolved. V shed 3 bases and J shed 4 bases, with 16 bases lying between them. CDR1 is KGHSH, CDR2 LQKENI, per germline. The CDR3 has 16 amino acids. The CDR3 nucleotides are TGTGCCAGCTCACCCCCGCATATCCGGCTGGGAAACACCATATATTTT. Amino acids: CASSPPHIRLGNTIYF.